The clone carrying this TCR beta chain appeared a few times. Its antigen is as yet unknown. These data originate in a study of beta chain features in type 1 diabetes. CDR1 is SGHNT and CDR2 is YYREEE in the germline V gene (reference sequence). V was cut by 3 bases and J by 2 bases, with 11 bases left in between. There are 14 residues in the CDR3. The study's findings and limits: Type 1 diabetes patients had moderately but significantly shorter TCRB CDR3s in all four CD4+ subsets. Any PCR bias toward short templates would affect both groups alike.

Expressed TCRB transcripts were sequenced, since all the RNA that had been isolated was reverse transcribed. Naive, central memory and regulatory T cell samples yielded a few million reads on average. Sequencing was performed with immunoSEQ multiplex PCR; in TCRdb, only in-frame clones are kept and a portion is missing. Of around 360,000 clones listed, roughly an eighth are singletons. The chain carries TRBV5-4 and TRBJ2-5; TRBD2 might be the D (5 bases). The receptor's source is a woman between 18 and 30 years old with type 1 diabetes. Sample: naive CD4+ T cells from blood. The CDR3 DNA reads TGTGCCAGCAGCTCTAGCTACGTTCAAGAGACCCAGTACTTC. Translating gives CASSSSYVQETQYF. The full variable domain, completed using reference TRBV5-4 and TRBJ2-5, is ETGVTQSPTHLIKTRGQQVTLRCSSQSGHNTVSWYQQALGQGPQFIFQYYREEENGRGNFPPRFSGLQFPNYSSELNVNALELDDSALYLCASSSSYVQETQYFGPGTRLLVL.